This section outlines one T cell receptor (beta chain) sequence together with its context. Its antigen is still unknown. This sample was included in a study of neoadjuvant anti-PD-1 for oral cavity cancer. Study context: Patients without progression received a fourth nivolumab dose around day 43, then surgical resection on days 50-56.

Germline trimming cut 0 bases from V and 6 bases from J; bases unmatched to any gene: 8. The CDR3 is 16 amino acids. Per the germline V gene, CDR1 is MNHNY and CDR2 is SVGAGI (reference sequence). Assay: immunoSEQ multiplex PCR; the TCRdb copy retains only in-frame clones and omits some. The sample includes 12,000 or so clones, roughly 70% of them seen just once. Findings and limits, study-wide: Post-treatment tumors with larger preexisting clones showed more shrinkage. Treg/Th17 ratio rose with pretreatment blood and fell with post-treatment tumor TCRbeta clonality.

Sequencing was performed on tumor tissue, taken before nivolumab (anti-PD-1) treatment. This clonotype was obtained from a person aged 40 to 85 with oral cavity squamous cell carcinoma. The donor label of this sample is uncertain. The genes are TRBV6-6 and TRBJ2-7; 10 bases match TRBD2. CDR3 region: CASSYSIASGSSEQYF. The CDR3 DNA follows: TGTGCCAGCAGTTACTCGATAGCTAGCGGGAGTTCCGAGCAGTACTTC.